Below, 18 T cell receptor beta chains from the same sample are listed, as sequenced in a study of T-cell reconstitution after alpha-beta-depleted transplantation in children. Unique molecular identifiers tagged the TCRbeta library. TCRdb recomputed calls from the PCR reads with MiXCR, one row per CDR3 protein. The repertoire consists of about 210,000 distinct CDR3 sequences, with more than 15% occurring once and the leading ten covering about 39%. The source was PBMCs, mostly from graft donor cells, collected 360 days after TCRalphabeta/CD19-depleted stem cell transplant. These receptor sequences come from a male patient aged 2 to 10 who had a stem cell transplant for acute lymphoblastic leukemia, so the T cells may come from the graft donor.

This clonotype appeared a few times. In DNA form, the CDR3 reads TGTGCCAGCAGGTCTCCGGGCCCCAATCGGCATACGCAGTATTTT. Encoded protein: CASRSPGPNRHTQYF. This rearrangement joins TRBV12-3 or TRBV12-4 to TRBJ2-3, with unresolved D. V lost 6 bases and J 7 bases, leaving 20 bases between the germline ends. The CDR3 has 15 residues.

This clonotype appeared a few times. This sequence joins TRBV12-3 or TRBV12-4 and TRBJ1-6; no clear D gene. This CDR3 spans 15 amino acids. V lost 1 base, J lost 7 bases, and 11 bases lay in between. The CDR3 nucleotides are TGTGCCAGCAGTTTAGAGACCTCTCAAAATTCACCCCTCCACTTT. Translating it yields CASSLETSQNSPLHF.

The chain combines TRBV12-3 or TRBV12-4 with TRBJ1-5; no definite D call. The length of the CDR3 is 14 residues. The V end was cut by 3 bases, the J end by 1 base, with 7 bases between. DNA for the CDR3: TGTGCCAGCAGTTTTCAGGACAGCAATCAGCCCCAGCATTTT. It translates to CASSFQDSNQPQHF.

In its sample, this clonotype was seen many times. The rearrangement links TRBV28 to TRBJ2-1; TRBD1 aligns across 8 bases. The CDR3 extends over 14 amino acids. Trimming at V came to 8 bases and at J to 2 bases, leaving 5 bases not matched to a gene. The V gene's germline CDR1 is MDHEN and CDR2 SYDVKM. The CDR3 DNA is TGTGCCAGCCGGAAGGACAGGGCCTACAATGAGCAGTTCTTC. Protein sequence: CASRKDRAYNEQFF.

J is TRBJ1-5 and V is TRBV12-3 or TRBV12-4, with D uncertain. The CDR3 consists of 12 residues. V was clipped by 4 bases and J by 8 bases, with 9 bases between them. The CDR3 protein is CASSSPSEPQHF. The DNA for the CDR3 is TGTGCCAGCAGTTCCCCGTCGGAGCCCCAGCATTTT.

The chain couples TRBV7-2 to TRBJ2-1; D remains unclear. Germline lookup yields CDR1 SGHTA and CDR2 FQGNSA. Trimming removed 3 bases at V and 3 bases at J, with 3 bases between. The CDR3 sequence is 12 residues long. The DNA of the CDR3 is TGTGCCAGCAGCTTTAACTACAATGAGCAGTTCTTC. This gives the protein CASSFNYNEQFF.

A few counts support this clonotype. J is TRBJ2-1 and V is TRBV6-2 or TRBV6-3; 9 nucleotides agree with TRBD2. The CDR3 contains 17 residues. Per the germline V gene, CDR1 is MNHEY and CDR2 is SVGEGT. Losses at the gene ends were 0 bases for V and 3 bases for J; bases not matched to a gene: 6. The CDR3 sequence is CASSYSSISGGYNEQFF. The CDR3 nucleotides are TGTGCCAGCAGTTACTCTTCCATTAGCGGGGGCTACAATGAGCAGTTCTTC.

This rearrangement joins TRBV15 to TRBJ2-7; 11 nucleotides align to TRBD1. The ends lost 1 base at V and 3 bases at J; junction bases unmatched: 8. Germline CDR1 LNHNV, CDR2 YYDKDF (reference sequence). This CDR3 is built from 17 residues. The CDR3, as DNA: TGTGCCACCAGCAGAGGAGGGACAGGGGGAGGTTACTACGAGCAGTACTTC. Translating gives CATSRGGTGGGYYEQYF.

This clonotype was detected a few times. J is TRBJ2-3 and V is TRBV11-2; 10 bases agree with TRBD2. Germline V gene sequence: CDR1 SGHAT, CDR2 FQNNGV. This CDR3 has 16 amino acids. Trimming took 2 bases from V and 0 from J; bases not matched to a gene: 2. In DNA form, the CDR3 reads TGTGCCAGCAGCTTACAACTAGCGGGGAGCACAGATACGCAGTATTTT. It specifies CASSLQLAGSTDTQYF.

This clonotype turned up a few times. The rearrangement uses TRBV7-7 and TRBJ2-7; maybe TRBD2 (5 bases). The CDR3 covers 13 residues. Germline assignment: CDR1 SSHAT and CDR2 FNYEAQ (reference sequence). In DNA, the CDR3 is TGTGCTGGATGGCCCGGAGGTGACTACGAGCAGTACTTC. This translates into CAGWPGGDYEQYF.

The sample holds a few counts of this clonotype. The V call is TRBV11-2, the J call TRBJ1-5, with 7 bases matching TRBD1. Germline CDR1 and CDR2: SGHAT and FQNNGV. The CDR3 runs to 15 residues. The trim removed 1 base at V and 3 bases at J, leaving 3 bases unmatched. CDR3 amino acids: CASSLAGGHNQPQHF. In DNA, the CDR3 is TGTGCCAGCAGCTTAGCAGGGGGTCACAATCAGCCCCAGCATTTT.

This clonotype has a handful of counts. The chain joins TRBV24-1 to TRBJ2-7; either TRBD1 or TRBD2 may supply D (6 bases each). Germline assignment: CDR1 KGHDR and CDR2 SFDVKD. CDR3 size: 16 residues. V shed 7 bases and J shed 0 bases, with 18 bases lying between them. The CDR3 protein is CATSERGAQSSYEQYF. The CDR3 bases are TGTGCCACCAGCGAGAGGGGGGCCCAGAGCTCCTACGAGCAGTACTTC.

In its sample, this clonotype was seen a few times. V usage is TRBV3-1 and J usage is TRBJ2-3, with unresolved D. The germline V gene has CDR1 LGHDT and CDR2 YNNKEL (reference sequence). Trimming stripped 1 base from V and 0 bases from J, with 8 bases between. The CDR3 consists of 15 residues. The DNA of the CDR3 is TGTGCCAGCAGCCAAGGACGTCCTAGCACAGATACGCAGTATTTT. Its protein is CASSQGRPSTDTQYF.

This clonotype appeared a few times. The chain couples TRBV12-3 or TRBV12-4 to TRBJ1-4; TRBD1 matches 9 bases. The CDR3 consists of 14 residues. With V trimmed by 8 bases and J by 6 bases, 7 bases remained unmatched. DNA of the CDR3: TGTGCCAGCGGATCAACAGGGGGCCATGAAAAACTGTTTTTT. Translation gives CASGSTGGHEKLFF.

This clonotype was recorded many times. V gene TRBV5-1 combines with J gene TRBJ1-1; D unresolved. The length of the CDR3 is 13 residues. In germline, CDR1 is SGHRS, CDR2 YFSETQ. Trimming pared 1 base from V and 1 base from J, leaving 5 bases between. This CDR3 is CASSLNKNTEAFF. Here the CDR3 DNA reads TGCGCCAGCAGCTTGAACAAGAACACTGAAGCTTTCTTT.

V is TRBV5-1 and J is TRBJ1-5, with D tentatively TRBD1 (6 bases). This CDR3 region has 15 residues. The germline V gene has CDR1 SGHRS and CDR2 YFSETQ. V was cut by 0 bases and J by 4 bases, with 11 bases left in between. In DNA, the CDR3 is TGCGCCAGCAGCTTGGCAGGGGCAGTAAATCAGCCCCAGCATTTT. It translates to CASSLAGAVNQPQHF.

The chain uses TRBV15 and TRBJ1-1, with D tentatively TRBD1 (5 bases). This CDR3 is 18 amino acids long. Between the trimmed V and J ends, which lost 0 bases and 4 bases, there was a span of 21 bases. The germline V gene has CDR1 LNHNV and CDR2 YYDKDF (reference sequence). The CDR3 loop is CATSRETLRGTGGTEAFF. The CDR3 coding sequence is TGTGCCACCAGCAGAGAGACGTTAAGAGGGACCGGTGGCACTGAAGCTTTCTTT. The variable domain in full, with the rest retrieved from reference TRBV15 and TRBJ1-1, is DAMVIQNPRYQVTQFGKPVTLSCSQTLNHNVMYWYQQKSSQAPKLLFHYYDKDFNNEADTPDNFQSRRPNTSFCFLDIRSPGLGDTAMYLCATSRETLRGTGGTEAFFGQGTRLTVV.

This clonotype was detected a few times. The chain is built from TRBV20-1 and TRBJ1-5; D unclear. V shed 6 bases and J shed 1 base, with 16 bases lying between them. The CDR3 consists of 15 residues. Germline values: CDR1 DFQATT, CDR2 SNEGSKA (reference sequence). The CDR3 region has the DNA TGCAGTGCCATCTACGGGCACCCAAGCAATCAGCCCCAGCATTTT. This sequence encodes CSAIYGHPSNQPQHF.